The TCR beta chain under discussion was sequenced for a study of PD-1 blockade in classical Hodgkin lymphoma. The study, taken as a whole, reports: Those patients who began receiving nivolumab less than 1 year after ASCT had lower diversity, and they were excluded.

Germline loops: CDR1 SGHAT, CDR2 FQNNGV. The CDR3 runs 13 residues. The V end was cut by 3 bases, the J end by 6 bases, with 8 bases between. Sequenced by immunoSEQ multiplex PCR; TCRdb stores in-frame clones only, minus some. The sample shows 12,000 or so clones, approximately 81% of them seen only once. Documented time point: cycle 4 day 1 (C4D1), after six to seven weeks of nivolumab. Each patient's relapse followed autologous stem cell transplantation, and brentuximab vedotin exposure varied. Magnetic depletion of non-target cells from thawed PBMCs yielded purified CD8+ T cells. Complete response, partial response or progressive disease made up the best responses. As concerns this clone: The antigen remains undetermined.

This sample comprised CD8+ T cells from blood, obtained before the fourth cycle of nivolumab. The chain employs TRBV11-2 and TRBJ2-2; D is ambiguous. This clonotype originated in a human donor with classical Hodgkin lymphoma. The donor label of this sample is uncertain. The CDR3 sequence is CASSLSIAGELFF. In nucleotides, the CDR3 is TGTGCCAGCAGCTTGAGTATCGCCGGGGAGCTGTTTTTT.